Listed below are T cell receptor beta chains from one sample, sequenced in a study of T cells in Graves' hyperthyroidism and ophthalmopathy. TCRdb fed the multiplex PCR reads into MiXCR, producing one record per CDR3 protein. The table has about 700,000 distinct CDR3 sequences, just under 45% seen once. The sequencing input was peripheral blood or thyroid tissue (not recorded which). These TCRs come from an adult man with Graves' disease, either hyperthyroidism or ophthalmopathy (not recorded which). Both conserved end residues are part of each CDR3. Each record gives: clone size, J gene, V gene, D gene, CDR3 DNA, CDR3 protein. D genes are given only for firm matches. Some rows have no size entry. The others give once, few or many, or a class for an expanded clone.

. TRBJ2-7 TRBV9 . TGTGCCAGCAGCGTGGCCGAGGGGGGGAGGGAGCAGTACTTC CASSVAEGGREQYF
. TRBJ2-7 TRBV7-9 . TGTGCCAGCAGGGAAGGGGATGAGCAGTACTTC CASREGDEQYF
. TRBJ2-6 TRBV10-3 TRBD1 TGTGCCATCAAGCCCCATCTTGGCAGGGACAGGATCTCTGGGGCCAACGTCCTGACTTTC CAIKPHLGRDRISGANVLTF
many TRBJ1-2 TRBV6-6 . TGTGCCAGCAGTTGGAGAGGAGGAGACGGCTACACCTTC CASSWRGGDGYTF
. TRBJ1-2 TRBV29-1 . TGCAGCGTTTACATGGAAGACCAGGCTAACTATGGCTACACCTTC CSVYMEDQANYGYTF
. TRBJ1-6 TRBV7-2 TRBD1 TGTGCCAGCAGCTTAGATGAAAGGGGGGACAGGTGGAATTCACCCCCCCACTTT CASSLDERGDRWNSPPHF
few TRBJ2-6 TRBV2 TRBD1 TGTGCCAGCAGTGCTCACCCCGGGACAGGACTCTCTGGGGCCAACGTCCTGACTTTC CASSAHPGTGLSGANVLTF
. TRBJ2-7 TRBV6-1 . TGTGCCAGCAGTGATGGGGGGAGCTCCTACGAGCAGTACTTC CASSDGGSSYEQYF
. TRBJ2-7 TRBV2 TRBD1 TGTGCCAGCAGTGGACAGGGGTACAGGGAATGGCAGTACTTC CASSGQGYREWQYF
once TRBJ2-5 TRBV15 . TGTGCCACCAGCAGCTCGAAGAAGCGGAACCAAGAGACCCAGTACTTC CATSSSKKRNQETQYF
. TRBJ1-2 TRBV20-1 . TGCAGTGCCTACTCCCTCGTGGAGTCTTATGGCTACACCTTC CSAYSLVESYGYTF
many TRBJ1-5 TRBV2 . TGTGCCAGCAGTGATCGACCGGGCAATCAGCCCCAGCATTTT CASSDRPGNQPQHF
. TRBJ1-2 TRBV24-1 . TGTGCCACCAGTGATTACAGGTTTCACTATGGCTACACCTTC CATSDYRFHYGYTF
few TRBJ2-2 TRBV6-5 TRBD2 TGTGCCAGCAGTTACACTAGCGGGGGAAACACCGGGGAGCTGTTTTTT CASSYTSGGNTGELFF
. TRBJ2-7 TRBV12-3/TRBV12-4 . TGTGCCAGCAGTTTGGGGCCCCAATACGAGCAGTACTTC CASSLGPQYEQYF
once TRBJ1-6 TRBV25-1 . TGTGCCAGGACAGAATATAATTCACCCCTCCACTTT CARTEYNSPLHF
. TRBJ2-7 TRBV19 . TGTGCCAGTAGTATGGCCGGGGACATAAACTACGAGCAGTACTTC CASSMAGDINYEQYF
. TRBJ2-7 TRBV20-1 . TGCAGTGCTAGCGGAGGCTTAACCTACGAGCAGTACTTC CSASGGLTYEQYF
. TRBJ2-5 TRBV7-9 . TGTGCCAGCAGCTTTGCCGGAGAGGAGACCCAGTACTTC CASSFAGEETQYF
. TRBJ1-6 TRBV5-1 TRBD1 TGCGCCAGCAGCTTACAACAGGGGCCGGGTTCACCCCTCCACTTT CASSLQQGPGSPLHF
. TRBJ1-6 TRBV6-5 . TGTGCCAGCAGCCCCGGACAGACCCCGGCCCATTCACCCCTCCACTTT CASSPGQTPAHSPLHF
few TRBJ1-5 TRBV20-1 TRBD1 TGCAGTGCCCTGGACAGGGCGAATAGCAATCAGCCCCAGCATTTT CSALDRANSNQPQHF
. TRBJ1-2 TRBV7-9 TRBD1 TGTGCCAGCAGAGCGACAGGGGGCGACTATGGCTACACCTTC CASRATGGDYGYTF
. TRBJ1-3 TRBV10-3 TRBD1 TGTGCCATCAGTGAGTCGCCAATCATGGTGGGACAGGGCTCTGGAAACACCATATATTTT CAISESPIMVGQGSGNTIYF
. TRBJ1-2 TRBV19 . TGTGCCAGTAGTAAGACAGGCCTATATGGCTACACCTTC CASSKTGLYGYTF
few TRBJ1-5 TRBV19 TRBD1 TGTGCCAGTAGTCCGCGGGGACAGGGGGCGAGCAATCAGCCCCAGCATTTT CASSPRGQGASNQPQHF
. TRBJ2-5 TRBV7-2 TRBD1 TGTGCCAGCAGCTTAGGGTGGACAGGGGTTCCAGAGACCCAGTACTTC CASSLGWTGVPETQYF
. TRBJ2-7 TRBV12-3/TRBV12-4 . TGTGCCAGCAGTTACCTGGACGCAGCTTCCTACGAGCAGTACTTC CASSYLDAASYEQYF
. TRBJ1-1 TRBV12-3/TRBV12-4 TRBD1 TGTGCCAGCAGTCTAAATCCAGGGGGCACTGAAGCTTTCTTT CASSLNPGGTEAFF